One and the same sample provided the 28 T cell receptor beta chains below, sequenced in a study of blood T cell repertoires in COVID-19. The table came from immunoSEQ multiplex PCR; TCRdb's copy has only in-frame clones and leaves some out. Seen here are 250,000 to 350,000 clones, 80% to 85% observed once, and the top ten hold roughly 14%. Input material: peripheral blood. Source of these receptors: a person aged 70 to 85 with COVID-19, enrolled during active disease.

This sequence joins TRBV7-3 and TRBJ1-2; 8 bases are shared with TRBD1. In germline, CDR1 is SGHTA, CDR2 FQGTGA. V dropped 2 bases and J dropped 7; count of bases not matched to a gene: 3. The CDR3 extends over 13 amino acids. The CDR3 loop reads CASSLGQGGGYTF. CDR3 nucleotides: TGTGCCAGCAGCTTAGGACAGGGTGGTGGCTACACCTTC.

The rearrangement links TRBV7-2 to TRBJ2-1; TRBD2 matches 7 bases. Germline V gene lookup returns CDR1 SGHTA and CDR2 FQGNSA. The length of the CDR3 is 18 residues. The J segment lost 1 base and the V segment lost 5 bases, leaving 14 bases of the junction unmatched. The CDR3: CASSIEGGRARSYNEQFF. The CDR3 region has the DNA TGTGCCAGCAGCATAGAGGGTGGGAGGGCCAGGTCCTACAATGAGCAGTTCTTC.

The rearrangement uses TRBV28 and TRBJ1-6; a possible D gene is TRBD1 (6 bases). V gave up 4 bases and J gave up 10 bases, with 14 bases separating them. Looked up from germline, CDR1 is MDHEN and CDR2 is SYDVKM. The CDR3 is made up of 14 amino acids. CDR3 in amino acids: CASSSPGVGSPLHF. In DNA form, the CDR3 reads TGTGCCAGCAGTTCGCCAGGGGTAGGGTCACCCCTCCACTTT.

V usage is TRBV9 and J usage is TRBJ1-3; D not certain. Germline V gene lookup returns CDR1 SGDLS and CDR2 YYNGEE. The CDR3 covers 15 residues. The germline V and J ends were trimmed by 0 bases and 0 bases, with 7 bases remaining between them. DNA of the CDR3: TGTGCCAGCAGCGTAGGAGGTTTCTCTGGAAACACCATATATTTT. Its translation: CASSVGGFSGNTIYF.

The chain carries TRBV9 and TRBJ2-7; 10 positions agree with TRBD2. V trimming: 3 bases; J trimming: 5 bases; junction bases outside the gene matches: 11. The CDR3 contains 16 residues. Germline CDR1 is SGDLS and CDR2 is YYNGEE. This CDR3 is CASSGTSGKVRDEQYF. The CDR3 DNA reads TGTGCCAGCAGCGGAACTAGCGGGAAAGTTCGGGACGAGCAGTACTTC. Drawing the rest from reference TRBV9 and TRBJ2-7, the complete variable domain is DSGVTQTPKHLITATGQRVTLRCSPRSGDLSVYWYQQSLDQGLQFLIQYYNGEERAKGNILERFSAQQFPDLHSELNLSSLELGDSALYFCASSGTSGKVRDEQYFGPGTRLTVT.

V is TRBV6-2 or TRBV6-3 and J is TRBJ2-7, with TRBD2 matching over 8 bases. CDR1 is MNHEY and CDR2 is SVGEGT in the germline V gene. CDR3 length equals 16 residues. V was clipped by 5 bases and J by 2 bases; unmatched bases: 11. The CDR3 loop is CASSLFPGGGTYEQYF. The CDR3 DNA sequence: TGTGCCAGCAGTCTCTTCCCTGGCGGGGGGACCTACGAGCAGTACTTC.

This rearrangement joins TRBV9 to TRBJ2-1, with 7 bases that match TRBD2. The CDR3 has 16 amino acids. J was trimmed by 0 bases and V by 4 bases; bases with no gene match: 7. Germline CDR1 and CDR2: SGDLS and YYNGEE. DNA for the CDR3: TGTGCCAGCAGCCTAATAGGGACTACCTCCTACAATGAGCAGTTCTTC. Its protein is CASSLIGTTSYNEQFF.

In this sample, this clone turned up a few times. The V call is TRBV7-2, the J call TRBJ1-4, with 7 bases aligning to TRBD1. Trimming cost V 5 bases and J 6 bases; bases outside gene matches: 15. The CDR3 consists of 17 residues. Germline V gives CDR1 SGHTA, CDR2 FQGNSA. The CDR3 DNA sequence: TGTGCCAGCAGCCTAGGGGGAAGAGGGGGCGCCGATGAAAAACTGTTTTTT. Its translation: CASSLGGRGGADEKLFF.

The chain is built from TRBV7-3 and TRBJ2-1; D remains ambiguous. The germline V and J ends were trimmed by 6 bases and 5 bases, with 8 bases remaining between them. The CDR3 runs to 12 residues. Germline loops: CDR1 SGHTA, CDR2 FQGTGA. The CDR3 loop reads CASRGVDNEQFF. Here the CDR3 DNA reads TGTGCCAGCAGGGGCGTTGACAATGAGCAGTTCTTC.

This clone has only a few counts. The chain carries TRBV30 and TRBJ2-6, with 7 bases identical to TRBD1. This CDR3 spans 16 amino acids. Germline V CDR1 and CDR2: GTSNPN, SVGIG (reference sequence). V gave up 6 bases and J gave up 4 bases; unmatched junction bases: 12. The CDR3 nucleotides read TGTGCCTGCCAGACAGGGTTTTGGTCCGGGGCCAACGTCCTGACTTTC. Protein product: CACQTGFWSGANVLTF.

The J gene is TRBJ1-5, the V gene TRBV7-2; no firm D call. V lost 3 bases and J 3 bases, leaving 6 bases between the germline ends. The CDR3 sequence is 13 residues long. Germline values: CDR1 SGHTA, CDR2 FQGNSA. The CDR3 DNA reads TGTGCCAGCAGCTTGAGCCCCAATCAGCCCCAGCATTTT. Translation: CASSLSPNQPQHF.

The chain links TRBV6-5 to TRBJ2-2, with TRBD1 as a possible D gene (6 bases). In germline, CDR1 is MNHEY, CDR2 SVGAGI. CDR3 length: 14 amino acids. Trimming took 7 bases from V and 2 from J, leaving 11 bases between them. The CDR3: CASKRDINTGELFF. The CDR3 DNA is TGTGCCAGCAAACGGGACATAAACACCGGGGAGCTGTTTTTT.

The rearrangement uses TRBV4-3 and TRBJ1-4; D call uncertain. This CDR3 comprises 16 residues. Germline V gene sequence: CDR1 LGHNA, CDR2 YSLEER. The V end was cut by 3 bases, the J end by 3 bases, with 14 bases between. The CDR3 DNA sequence: TGCGCCAGCAGCCAGGGCGTGGGGAGGCCTAATGAAAAACTGTTTTTT. As protein: CASSQGVGRPNEKLFF.

This rearrangement joins TRBV3-1 (or the pseudogene TRBV3-2) to TRBJ2-5; TRBD1 matches at 8 bases. Germline CDR1 and CDR2: LGHDT and YNNKEL (reference sequence). J lost 1 base, V lost 4 bases, and 5 bases had no gene match. The CDR3 has 15 amino acids. The CDR3 reads CASSLRGQAQETQYF. The CDR3 DNA reads as TGTGCCAGCAGCCTCCGGGGACAGGCCCAAGAGACCCAGTACTTC.

The chain joins TRBV6-5 to TRBJ1-6, with 7 positions matching TRBD1. This CDR3 region has 15 residues. V shed 8 bases, J shed 5 bases, and the junction held 9 bases outside the gene matches. Germline CDR1 reads MNHEY; CDR2 reads SVGAGI. The CDR3 spells CASSDRAFDNSPLHF. In nucleotides, the CDR3 is TGTGCCAGCTCAGACAGGGCTTTCGATAATTCACCCCTCCACTTT.

The CDR3 sequence: CASSLGTTATGTQYF. DNA of the CDR3: TGTGCCAGCAGCTTAGGGACTACCGCCACTGGGACCCAGTACTTC. J is TRBJ2-5 and V is TRBV11-3; possible D gene TRBD2, 6 bases. The CDR3 is 15 residues long. Germline CDR1 SGHNT, CDR2 YENEEA. Trimming took 1 base from V and 7 from J, leaving 16 bases between them. The whole variable domain, filled in from reference TRBV11-3 and TRBJ2-5, reads EAGVVQSPRYKIIEKKQPVAFWCNPISGHNTLYWYLQNLGQGPELLIRYENEEAVDDSQLPKDRFSAERLKGVDSTLKIQPAELGDSAVYLCASSLGTTATGTQYFGPGTRLLVL.

The chain joins TRBV28 to TRBJ1-6, with 10 nucleotides matching TRBD1. Trimming removed 5 bases from V and 7 bases from J; junction bases left unmatched: 8. This CDR3 has 16 amino acids. Germline-derived CDR1 and CDR2 are MDHEN and SYDVKM. CDR3 amino acids: CASSNHQGQGNSPLHF. As DNA, the CDR3 is TGTGCCAGCAGTAACCACCAGGGACAGGGGAATTCACCCCTCCACTTT.

This clone was observed a few times. The same CDR3 also results from other DNA sequences found in this sample. J is TRBJ1-4 and V is TRBV18; TRBD1 matches 9 bases. CDR3 length: 15 amino acids. The J segment lost 5 bases and the V segment lost 5 bases, leaving 6 bases of the junction unmatched. The germline V gene encodes CDR1 KGHSH and CDR2 LQKENI. CDR3 DNA: TGTGCCAGCTCAGAAACCGGGACAGGGAATGAAAAACTGTTTTTT. It encodes CASSETGTGNEKLFF.

The gene calls are TRBV7-3 and TRBJ2-2, with 13 bases matching TRBD2. The CDR3 extends over 15 amino acids. Per germline, CDR1 SGHTA and CDR2 FQGTGA. Losses at the gene ends were 3 bases for V and 6 bases for J; bases not matched to a gene: 1. The CDR3 protein is CASSLGLAGSGELFF. CDR3 sequence (DNA): TGTGCCAGCAGCTTGGGACTAGCGGGGTCCGGGGAGCTGTTTTTT. Using reference TRBV7-3 and TRBJ2-2 for the parts outside the CDR3, the full variable domain is GAGVSQTPSNKVTEKGKYVELRCDPISGHTALYWYRQSLGQGPEFLIYFQGTGAADDSGLPNDRFFAVRPEGSVSTLKIQRTERGDSAVYLCASSLGLAGSGELFFGEGSRLTVL.

V is TRBV7-3 and J is TRBJ2-2, with 7 nucleotides matching TRBD2. Germline V lookup: CDR1 SGHTA, CDR2 FQGTGA. The CDR3 runs 15 residues. After removal of 1 base from V and 7 bases from J, the junction contained 6 bases not matched to a gene. CDR3 DNA: TGTGCCAGCAGCTTAAAGGGCAGCGGGGTCGGGGAGCTGTTTTTT. Its translation is CASSLKGSGVGELFF. The whole variable domain, filled in from reference TRBV7-3 and TRBJ2-2, reads GAGVSQTPSNKVTEKGKYVELRCDPISGHTALYWYRQSLGQGPEFLIYFQGTGAADDSGLPNDRFFAVRPEGSVSTLKIQRTERGDSAVYLCASSLKGSGVGELFFGEGSRLTVL.

J is TRBJ1-1 and V is TRBV28; D uncertain. With 5 bases removed from V and 2 bases from J, the gap between germline ends came to 12 bases. The CDR3 is 14 amino acids. Per the germline V gene, CDR1 is MDHEN and CDR2 is SYDVKM. CDR3: CASSLRPENTEAFF. The CDR3 region has the DNA TGTGCCAGCAGTCTGAGGCCCGAAAACACTGAAGCTTTCTTT.

The rearrangement joins TRBV6-5 to TRBJ1-5, with D tentatively TRBD1 (5 bases). Trimming removed 7 bases from V and 9 bases from J, with 19 bases in between. The CDR3 totals 14 residues. Germline V gives CDR1 MNHEY, CDR2 SVGAGI. The CDR3 protein is CASTLRGGLGPQHF. The CDR3 DNA reads TGTGCCAGCACCCTAAGGGGTGGGCTCGGGCCCCAGCATTTT.

The rearrangement joins TRBV7-3 to TRBJ2-3, with TRBD2 matching 7 bases. The V and J ends lost 1 base and 2 bases, in that order; junction bases with no gene match: 6. This CDR3 has 16 amino acids. Germline CDR1 is SGHTA and CDR2 is FQGTGA. The CDR3 DNA follows: TGTGCCAGCAGCTTAAACGGCGGGGGAAACACAGATACGCAGTATTTT. The encoded protein is CASSLNGGGNTDTQYF.

The genes are TRBV28 and TRBJ1-2, with 7 bases that match TRBD1. CDR1 is MDHEN and CDR2 is SYDVKM in the germline V gene. Trimming removed 6 bases from V and 8 bases from J; junction bases left unmatched: 12. This CDR3 contains 14 residues. The CDR3 nucleotides read TGTGCCAGCAGCTCTCTCGACAGGGAAAGGGGCTACACCTTC. Protein product: CASSSLDRERGYTF.

The rearrangement links TRBV19 to TRBJ1-5; D is uncertain. Trimming pared 5 bases from V and 5 bases from J, leaving 13 bases between. Germline CDR1 and CDR2: LNHDA and SQIVND (reference sequence). The CDR3 runs 14 residues. The CDR3 DNA follows: TGTGCCAGTAGTCCTGCCGGGGTATATCAGCCCCAGCATTTT. Its translation: CASSPAGVYQPQHF.

The chain combines TRBV7-2 with TRBJ1-1; D is possibly TRBD1 (6 bases). This CDR3 spans 16 amino acids. Trimming took off 7 bases at V and 4 bases at J, with 22 bases between the two ends. Germline V gives CDR1 SGHTA, CDR2 FQGNSA. This chain's CDR3 is CASTPPWGQVGTEAFF. The DNA of the CDR3 is TGTGCCAGCACCCCGCCTTGGGGGCAGGTGGGCACTGAAGCTTTCTTT.

The chain uses TRBV5-6 and TRBJ1-1; D gene uncertain. The CDR3 contains 14 residues. CDR1 and CDR2 (germline): SGHDT, YYEEEE. V lost 0 bases to trimming and J lost 1 base, with 7 bases between them. DNA for the CDR3: TGTGCCAGCAGCTTGGCCTTTTGGAACACTGAAGCTTTCTTT. Translation gives CASSLAFWNTEAFF.

The chain couples TRBV21-1 to TRBJ1-2. TRBV21-1 is a recognized pseudogene. CDR3 size: 15 residues. The CDR3: CASSKASRAGDGYTF. The CDR3 nucleotides read TGTGCCAGCAGCAAAGCAAGCAGGGCGGGGGATGGCTACACCTTC.